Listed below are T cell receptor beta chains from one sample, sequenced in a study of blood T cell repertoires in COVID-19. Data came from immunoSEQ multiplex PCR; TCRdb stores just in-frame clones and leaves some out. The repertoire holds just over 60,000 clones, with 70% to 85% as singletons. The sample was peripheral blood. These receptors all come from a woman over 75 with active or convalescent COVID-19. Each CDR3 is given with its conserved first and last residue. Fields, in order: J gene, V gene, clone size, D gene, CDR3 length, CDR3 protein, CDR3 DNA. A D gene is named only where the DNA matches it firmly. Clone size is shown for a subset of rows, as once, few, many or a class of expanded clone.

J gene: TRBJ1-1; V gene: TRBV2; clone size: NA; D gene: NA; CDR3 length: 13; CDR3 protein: CASSAQGGTEAFF; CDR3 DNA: TGTGCCAGCAGTGCACAAGGGGGAACTGAAGCTTTCTTT
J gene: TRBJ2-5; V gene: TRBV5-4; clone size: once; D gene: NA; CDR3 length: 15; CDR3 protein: CASSNGLDPSRTQYF; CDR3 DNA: TGTGCCAGCAGCAACGGACTGGATCCTAGTAGGACCCAGTACTTC
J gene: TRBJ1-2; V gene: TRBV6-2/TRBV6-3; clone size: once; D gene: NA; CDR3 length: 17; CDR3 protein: CASSYSSRRRLNYGYTF; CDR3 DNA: TGTGCCAGCAGTTACTCGTCTCGCCGGAGGTTGAACTATGGCTACACCTTC
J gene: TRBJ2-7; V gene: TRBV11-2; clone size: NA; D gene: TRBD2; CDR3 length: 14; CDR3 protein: CASSLVQGGYEQYF; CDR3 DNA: TGTGCCAGCAGCTTAGTCCAGGGAGGGTACGAGCAGTACTTC
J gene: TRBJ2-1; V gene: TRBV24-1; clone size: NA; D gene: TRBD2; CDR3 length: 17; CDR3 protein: CATSDPLHPGGPNEQFF; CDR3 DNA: TGTGCCACCAGTGATCCCCTCCACCCGGGGGGGCCGAATGAGCAGTTCTTC
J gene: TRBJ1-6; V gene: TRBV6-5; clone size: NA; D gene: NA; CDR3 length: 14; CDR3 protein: CASYPGAGGKSLHF; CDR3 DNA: TGTGCCAGCTACCCAGGGGCTGGGGGAAAATCCCTCCACTTT
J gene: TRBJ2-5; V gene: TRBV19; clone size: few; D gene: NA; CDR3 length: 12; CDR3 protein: CASGRGQETQYF; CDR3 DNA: TGTGCCAGCGGGAGAGGGCAAGAGACCCAGTACTTC
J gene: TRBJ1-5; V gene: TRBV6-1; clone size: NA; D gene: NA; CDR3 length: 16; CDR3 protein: CASSASWGLSNQPQHF; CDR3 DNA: TGTGCCAGCAGTGCGTCTTGGGGCTTGAGCAATCAGCCCCAGCATTTT
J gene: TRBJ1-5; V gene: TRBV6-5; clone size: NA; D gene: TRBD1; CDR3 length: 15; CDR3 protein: CASSYRQGDNQPQHF; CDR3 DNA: TGTGCCAGCAGTTACAGACAGGGAGACAATCAGCCCCAGCATTTT
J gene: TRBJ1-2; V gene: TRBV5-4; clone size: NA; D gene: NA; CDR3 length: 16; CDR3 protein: CASSPRTTQTGGGYTF; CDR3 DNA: TGTGCCAGCAGCCCTCGTACTACCCAGACCGGAGGAGGCTACACCTTC
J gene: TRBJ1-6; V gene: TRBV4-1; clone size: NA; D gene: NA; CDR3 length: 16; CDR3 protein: CASSQEAQGGVSPLHF; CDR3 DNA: TGCGCCAGCAGCCAAGAAGCTCAGGGAGGTGTTTCACCCCTCCACTTT
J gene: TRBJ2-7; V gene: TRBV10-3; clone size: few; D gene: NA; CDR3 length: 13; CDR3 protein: CAGSPRLSYEQYF; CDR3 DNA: TGTGCCGGTTCCCCCAGGCTCTCCTACGAGCAGTACTTC
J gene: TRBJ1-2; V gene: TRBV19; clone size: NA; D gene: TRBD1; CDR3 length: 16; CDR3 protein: CASSIDRRDRTYGYTF; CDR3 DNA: TGTGCCAGTAGTATAGATCGGCGGGACAGGACCTATGGCTACACCTTC
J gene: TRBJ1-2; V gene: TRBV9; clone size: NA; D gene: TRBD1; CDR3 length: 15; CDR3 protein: CASTSTTGEAGGYTF; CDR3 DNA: TGTGCCAGCACTTCCACAACAGGGGAGGCGGGGGGCTACACCTTC
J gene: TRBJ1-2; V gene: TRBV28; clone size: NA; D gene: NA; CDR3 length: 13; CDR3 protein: CASSPAGLGGYTF; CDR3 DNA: TGTGCCAGCAGCCCGGCAGGCTTGGGTGGCTACACCTTC
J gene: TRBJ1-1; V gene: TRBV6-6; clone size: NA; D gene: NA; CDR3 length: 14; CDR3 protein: CASSPRESEGEAFF; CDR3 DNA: TGTGCCAGCAGTCCCCGAGAGTCCGAGGGTGAAGCTTTCTTT
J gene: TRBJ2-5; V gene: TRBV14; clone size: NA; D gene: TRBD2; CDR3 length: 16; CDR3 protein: CASSRGVTSGQETQYF; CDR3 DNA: TGTGCCAGCAGCCGAGGGGTCACTAGCGGCCAAGAGACCCAGTACTTC
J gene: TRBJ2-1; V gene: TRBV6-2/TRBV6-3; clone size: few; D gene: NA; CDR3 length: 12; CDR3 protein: CASSPGATEQFF; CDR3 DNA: TGTGCCAGCAGCCCGGGGGCTACTGAGCAGTTCTTC
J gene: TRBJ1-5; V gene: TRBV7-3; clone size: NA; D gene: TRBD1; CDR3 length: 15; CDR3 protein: CASSLGTGGNQPQHF; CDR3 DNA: TGTGCCAGCAGCTTAGGGACAGGGGGCAATCAGCCCCAGCATTTT
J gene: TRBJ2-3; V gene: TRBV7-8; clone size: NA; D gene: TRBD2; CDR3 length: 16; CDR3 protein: CASSPLAGYSTDTQYF; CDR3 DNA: TGTGCCAGCAGCCCGTTAGCGGGGTATAGCACAGATACGCAGTATTTT
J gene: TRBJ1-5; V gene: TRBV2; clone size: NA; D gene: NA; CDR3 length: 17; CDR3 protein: CASNRGRGLEGNQPQHF; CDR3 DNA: TGTGCCAGCAACCGAGGCAGGGGCCTAGAGGGCAATCAGCCCCAGCATTTT
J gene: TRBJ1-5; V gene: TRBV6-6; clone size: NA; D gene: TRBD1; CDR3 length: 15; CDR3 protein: CASSRGQAGQGPQHF; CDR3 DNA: TGTGCCAGCAGTAGGGGACAGGCCGGCCAGGGGCCCCAGCATTTT
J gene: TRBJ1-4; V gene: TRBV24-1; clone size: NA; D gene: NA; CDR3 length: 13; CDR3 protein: CATSDGHNEKLFF; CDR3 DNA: TGTGCCACCAGTGATGGACATAATGAAAAACTGTTTTTT
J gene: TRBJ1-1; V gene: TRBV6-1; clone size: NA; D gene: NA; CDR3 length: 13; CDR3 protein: CASSEAQQGGAFF; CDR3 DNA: TGTGCCAGCAGTGAAGCTCAGCAGGGTGGGGCTTTCTTT
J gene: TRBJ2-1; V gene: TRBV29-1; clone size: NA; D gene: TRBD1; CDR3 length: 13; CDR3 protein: CSVDRQGYNEQFF; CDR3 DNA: TGCAGCGTGGACCGACAGGGGTACAATGAGCAGTTCTTC
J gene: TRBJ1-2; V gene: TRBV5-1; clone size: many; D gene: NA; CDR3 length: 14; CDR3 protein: CASSLDRQGGGYTF; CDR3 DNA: TGCGCCAGCAGCTTAGACAGACAAGGAGGGGGCTACACCTTC
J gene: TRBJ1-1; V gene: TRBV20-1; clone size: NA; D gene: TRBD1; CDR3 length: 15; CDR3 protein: CSASYWVGQRTEAFF; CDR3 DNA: TGCAGTGCTAGTTATTGGGTGGGACAGAGGACTGAAGCTTTCTTT
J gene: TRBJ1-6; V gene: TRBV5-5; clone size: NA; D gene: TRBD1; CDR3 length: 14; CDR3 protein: CASSRRQGVSPLHF; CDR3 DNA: TGTGCCAGCAGCAGAAGACAGGGTGTCTCACCCCTCCACTTT
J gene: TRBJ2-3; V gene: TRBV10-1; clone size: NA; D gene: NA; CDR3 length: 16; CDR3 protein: CASSAHRDNKGDTQYF; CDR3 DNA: TGCGCCAGCAGTGCCCACCGGGACAACAAAGGAGATACGCAGTATTTT
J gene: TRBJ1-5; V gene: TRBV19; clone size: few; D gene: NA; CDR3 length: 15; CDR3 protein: CASSMLERGGQPQHF; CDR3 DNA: TGTGCCAGTAGTATGCTCGAGCGTGGAGGGCAGCCCCAGCATTTT
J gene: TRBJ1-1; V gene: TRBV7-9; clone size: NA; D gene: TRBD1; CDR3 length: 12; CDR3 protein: CASVFLQGGAFF; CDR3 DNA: TGTGCCAGTGTCTTTTTACAGGGGGGAGCTTTCTTT
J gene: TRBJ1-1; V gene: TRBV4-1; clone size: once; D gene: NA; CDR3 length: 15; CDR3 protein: CASSLQVLANTEAFF; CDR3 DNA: TGCGCCAGCAGCCTACAGGTGCTTGCGAACACTGAAGCTTTCTTT
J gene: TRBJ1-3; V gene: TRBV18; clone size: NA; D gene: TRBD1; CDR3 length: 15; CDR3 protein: CASSEQGASGNTIYF; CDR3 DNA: TGTGCCAGCTCAGAACAGGGGGCCTCTGGAAACACCATATATTTT
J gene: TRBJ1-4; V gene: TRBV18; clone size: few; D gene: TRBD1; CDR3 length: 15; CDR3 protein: CASSPRGQANEKLFF; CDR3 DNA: TGTGCCAGCTCACCACGAGGACAGGCTAATGAAAAACTGTTTTTT
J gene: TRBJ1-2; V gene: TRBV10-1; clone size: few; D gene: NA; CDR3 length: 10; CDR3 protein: CASKFSGYTF; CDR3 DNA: TGCGCCAGCAAATTCAGTGGCTACACCTTC
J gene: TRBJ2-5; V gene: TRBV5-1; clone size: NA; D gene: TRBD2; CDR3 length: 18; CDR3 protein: CASSLGLAGGPEQETQYF; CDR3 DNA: TGCGCCAGCAGCTTGGGGCTAGCGGGGGGCCCGGAACAAGAGACCCAGTACTTC
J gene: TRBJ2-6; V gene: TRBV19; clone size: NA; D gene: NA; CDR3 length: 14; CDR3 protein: CASSRGSGANVLTF; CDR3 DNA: TGTGCCAGTAGTCGGGGTTCTGGGGCCAACGTCCTGACTTTC
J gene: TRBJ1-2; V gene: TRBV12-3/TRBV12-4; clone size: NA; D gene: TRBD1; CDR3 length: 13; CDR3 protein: CASSSDRGNRYTF; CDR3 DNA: TGTGCCAGCAGTTCGGACAGGGGGAATCGCTACACCTTC
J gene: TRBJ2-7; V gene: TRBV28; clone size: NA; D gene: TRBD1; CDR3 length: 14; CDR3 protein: CATRGGQASYEQYF; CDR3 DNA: TGTGCCACCCGAGGGGGACAGGCCTCCTACGAGCAGTACTTC
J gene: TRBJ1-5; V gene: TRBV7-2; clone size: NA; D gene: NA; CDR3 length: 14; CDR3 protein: CASSSTVTNQPQHF; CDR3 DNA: TGTGCCAGCAGCTCGACAGTGACCAATCAGCCCCAGCATTTT
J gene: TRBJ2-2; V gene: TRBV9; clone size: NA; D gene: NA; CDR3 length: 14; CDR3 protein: CASSRFLNTGELFF; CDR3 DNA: TGTGCCAGCAGTCGGTTCCTAAACACCGGGGAGCTGTTTTTT
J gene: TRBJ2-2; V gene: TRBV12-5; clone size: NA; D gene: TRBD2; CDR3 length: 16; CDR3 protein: CASGLEIAGGTGELFF; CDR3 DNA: TGTGCTAGTGGTTTGGAAATAGCGGGGGGCACCGGGGAGCTGTTTTTT
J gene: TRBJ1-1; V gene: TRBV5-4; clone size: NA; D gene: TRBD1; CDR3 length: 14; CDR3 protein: CASTGDRGNPEAFF; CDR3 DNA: TGTGCCAGCACCGGGGACAGGGGAAATCCTGAAGCTTTCTTT
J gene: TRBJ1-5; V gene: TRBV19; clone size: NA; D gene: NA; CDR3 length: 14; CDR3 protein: CASIQRGGIQPQHF; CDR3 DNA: TGTGCCAGTATCCAGCGGGGGGGGATTCAGCCCCAGCATTTT
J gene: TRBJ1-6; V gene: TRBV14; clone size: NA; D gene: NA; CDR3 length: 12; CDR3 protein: CASSLSNSPLHF; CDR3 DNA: TGTGCCAGCAGCCTCTCTAATTCACCCCTCCACTTT
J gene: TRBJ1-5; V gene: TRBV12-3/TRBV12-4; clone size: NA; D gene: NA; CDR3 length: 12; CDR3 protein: CASSPYYQPQHF; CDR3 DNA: TGTGCCAGCAGTCCATACTATCAGCCCCAGCATTTT
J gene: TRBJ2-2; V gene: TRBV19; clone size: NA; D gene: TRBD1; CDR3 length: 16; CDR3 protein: CASSIRQGAGGGELFF; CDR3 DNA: TGTGCCAGTAGTATTAGGCAGGGGGCCGGAGGCGGGGAGCTGTTTTTT
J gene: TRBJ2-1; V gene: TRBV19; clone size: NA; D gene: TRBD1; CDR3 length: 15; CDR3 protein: CASSSRDRGYNEQFF; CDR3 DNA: TGTGCCAGTAGTTCACGGGACAGGGGGTACAATGAGCAGTTCTTC
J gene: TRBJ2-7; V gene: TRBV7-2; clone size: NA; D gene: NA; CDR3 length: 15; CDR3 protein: CASSLGSPGTYEQYF; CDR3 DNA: TGTGCCAGCAGCTTAGGGTCGCCAGGGACCTACGAGCAGTACTTC
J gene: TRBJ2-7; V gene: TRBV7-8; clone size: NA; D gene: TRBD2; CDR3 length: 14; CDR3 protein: CASSRVGGVHEQYF; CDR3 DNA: TGTGCCAGCAGCCGGGTCGGGGGGGTTCACGAGCAGTACTTC